The 9 T cell receptor beta chains reported below all come from one sample, sequenced in a study of T-cell reconstitution after alpha-beta-depleted transplantation in children. Using unique molecular identifiers, the investigators prepared the TCRbeta library. TCRdb recomputed calls from the PCR reads with MiXCR, one row per CDR3 protein. The data contain more than 450,000 distinct CDR3 sequences, around 18% of them singletons. The source material was PBMCs from the stem cell graft donor, sampled from the stem cell graft. The receptors originated from a human donor who donated a stem cell graft to a child with acute lymphoblastic leukemia.

The V gene is TRBV3-1, the J gene TRBJ1-1; D might be TRBD1 (5 bases). Germline lookup yields CDR1 LGHDT and CDR2 YNNKEL (reference sequence). Trimming took 0 bases from V and 6 from J, leaving 11 bases between them. The CDR3 is 14 amino acids. The CDR3 spells CASSQEGRVAEAFF. In DNA form, the CDR3 reads TGTGCCAGCAGCCAAGAGGGCAGGGTCGCTGAAGCTTTCTTT.

The rearrangement joins TRBV7-8 to TRBJ2-3, with 11 bases identical to TRBD2. The CDR3 is made up of 15 amino acids. CDR1 and CDR2 (germline): SGHVS, FQNEAQ. J was trimmed by 4 bases and V by 2 bases; bases with no gene match: 2. CDR3 nucleotide sequence: TGTGCCAGCAGCTTAACTAGCGGGAGTTCAGATACGCAGTATTTT. It translates to CASSLTSGSSDTQYF.

The chain links TRBV7-9 to TRBJ1-4, with D hard to call. The V gene's germline CDR1 is SEHNR and CDR2 FQNEAQ (reference sequence). The CDR3 is 15 amino acids. V shed 0 bases and J shed 3 bases, with 8 bases lying between them. In DNA form, the CDR3 reads TGTGCCAGCAGCTTAGCTGTCGGTCCTAATGAAAAACTGTTTTTT. Translating gives CASSLAVGPNEKLFF.

This clonotype was counted a few times. V and J are TRBV29-1 and TRBJ2-7; either TRBD1 or TRBD2 may supply D (5 bases each). CDR3 size: 14 residues. CDR1 is SQVTM, CDR2 ANQGSEA, per germline. With 2 bases removed from V and 1 base from J, the gap between germline ends came to 12 bases. Here the CDR3 reads CSVERDGKSYEQYF. The DNA of the CDR3 is TGCAGCGTTGAACGGGACGGAAAGTCCTACGAGCAGTACTTC.

This clonotype was observed a handful of times. This chain connects TRBV28 to TRBJ1-1, with TRBD1 matching 9 bases. Germline-derived CDR1 and CDR2 are MDHEN and SYDVKM. Unmatched junction bases numbered 16, after V lost 6 bases and J lost 5 bases. The CDR3 runs to 17 residues. CDR3 sequence reads: CASSTFRDRVPLTEAFF. The CDR3 region has the DNA TGTGCCAGCAGCACATTCCGGGACAGGGTTCCTTTGACTGAAGCTTTCTTT.

The rearrangement links TRBV30 to TRBJ1-3; no reliable D call. This CDR3 spans 15 amino acids. Trimming pared 0 bases from V and 4 bases from J, leaving 13 bases between. CDR1 is GTSNPN and CDR2 is SVGIG in the germline V gene (reference sequence). CDR3 nucleotide sequence: TGTGCCTGGAGTGTACTGGAGAGGCAGGGAAACACCATATATTTT. Translating gives CAWSVLERQGNTIYF.

The chain recombines TRBV6-5 with TRBJ1-4; the D gene is possibly TRBD1 (6 bases). CDR3 length equals 14 residues. Trimming removed 6 bases from V and 7 bases from J, with 15 bases in between. Per the germline V gene, CDR1 is MNHEY and CDR2 is SVGAGI. For the CDR3, the DNA is TGTGCCAGCAGCAACGGGGGGCACTTTGAAAAACTGTTTTTT. Translation gives CASSNGGHFEKLFF.

The chain carries TRBV7-2 and TRBJ2-2, with a possible D match to TRBD1 (6 bases). V was pared by 4 bases and J by 4 bases, with 7 bases between. Germline lookup yields CDR1 SGHTA and CDR2 FQGNSA. CDR3 size: 13 residues. The CDR3 coding sequence is TGTGCCAGCAGCTCGGACAGCACCGGGGAGCTGTTTTTT. As protein: CASSSDSTGELFF.

This clonotype was detected a few times. The J gene is TRBJ2-3, the V gene TRBV5-4; 9 positions agree with TRBD2. CDR1 is SGHNT and CDR2 is YYREEE in the germline V gene (reference sequence). The CDR3 totals 19 residues. V shed 1 base, J shed 3 bases, and the junction held 15 bases outside the gene matches. CDR3 in DNA: TGTGCCAGCAGCTTGCCCCCTCGCGGGAGGGCCGGGGAGACAGATACGCAGTATTTT. Amino acids: CASSLPPRGRAGETDTQYF.